The T cell receptor (beta chain) under discussion was sequenced for a study of OX40 agonist ivuxolimab in advanced cancers. The overall study: Ivuxolimab doses were 0.01, 0.1, 0.3, 1.5, 3 or 10 mg/kg every 2 weeks. Study-level findings and limits: Partial responders treated at 0.1-3.0 mg/kg exhibited clonal expansion among the lowest measured. The study did not work out the antigen specificity of the expanded peripheral T cells.

Sequencing was performed with immunoSEQ multiplex PCR; in TCRdb, only in-frame clones are kept and a portion is missing. Of tens of thousands of clones in the sample, approximately 87% were seen once. The V segment lost 0 bases and the J segment 6 bases; nucleotides outside the gene matches: 9. Germline-derived CDR1 and CDR2 are SGDLS and YYNGEE. The CDR3 consists of 15 residues. Concerning this clone itself: The antigen remains undetermined.

Blood sampling was done at baseline, cycle 4 day 1, and cycle 7 day 1. The sample in question was CD4+ or CD8+ T cells sorted from blood, obtained in a trial of the OX40 agonist ivuxolimab. The receptor was isolated from an adult with an advanced solid tumor such as melanoma, head and neck, liver or kidney cancer. The chain combines TRBV9 with TRBJ2-7, with 7 nucleotides matching TRBD2. As DNA, the CDR3 is TGTGCCAGCAGCGTAGGTGGGAGGGAGGGCTCCGAGCAGTACTTC. Protein product: CASSVGGREGSEQYF.